Listed here are 31 T cell receptor beta chains from one sample, sequenced in a study of STAT3 mutations in large granular lymphocyte leukemia. Whole-study results and caveats: Every T-cell large granular lymphocyte leukemia patient had at least one immunodominant TCR beta clonotype.

For these receptors, no antigen is known. Only in-frame clones appear in the TCRdb table, and some are missing; sequencing was by immunoSEQ multiplex PCR. The table lists approximately 17,000 clones, roughly 81% of them singletons. The material sequenced was peripheral blood mononuclear cells. The receptors here all came from a man between 50 and 59 years old with T-cell large granular lymphocyte leukemia. Some clones in this sample may be carry-over from other donors' samples.

This clone occurred once. The rearrangement links TRBV5-1 to TRBJ2-7, with TRBD2 matching over 7 bases. After removal of 5 bases from V and 2 bases from J, the junction contained 7 bases not matched to a gene. The CDR3 totals 14 residues. Looked up from germline, CDR1 is SGHRS and CDR2 is YFSETQ. CDR3 amino acids: CASRPGGATYEQYF. The CDR3 DNA sequence: TGCGCCAGCAGGCCGGGAGGAGCGACCTACGAGCAGTACTTC.

This chain links TRBV19 with TRBJ2-3; D not resolved. This CDR3 is 12 amino acids long. Germline CDR1 is LNHDA and CDR2 is SQIVND (reference sequence). V was trimmed by 6 bases and J by 0 bases, leaving 4 bases between them. The CDR3 here is CASRQSTDTQYF. In DNA form, the CDR3 reads TGTGCCAGTAGACAGAGCACAGATACGCAGTATTTT.

The V gene is TRBV15, the J gene TRBJ1-1; 7 bases map to TRBD1. CDR1 and CDR2 from the germline V gene are LNHNV and YYDKDF (reference sequence). This CDR3 spans 15 amino acids. J lost 1 base, V lost 7 bases, and 9 bases had no gene match. The CDR3: CATTPRRGKNTEAFF. The CDR3 bases are TGTGCCACCACCCCGCGCAGGGGGAAGAACACTGAAGCTTTCTTT.

The gene calls are TRBV6-5 and TRBJ1-2, with D possibly being TRBD1 (6 bases). V was pared by 5 bases and J by 3 bases, with 10 bases between. Germline assignment: CDR1 MNHEY and CDR2 SVGAGI. This CDR3 contains 13 residues. Here the CDR3 reads CASSEDRYYGYTF. Here the CDR3 DNA reads TGTGCCAGCAGTGAGGACAGATACTATGGCTACACCTTC.

The V gene is TRBV7-9, the J gene TRBJ1-2; 9 nucleotides line up with TRBD1. The CDR3 extends over 13 amino acids. Germline CDR1 is SEHNR and CDR2 is FQNEAQ (reference sequence). The ends lost 2 bases at V and 8 bases at J; junction bases unmatched: 3. The CDR3 reads CASSLLQGAGYTF. In DNA form, the CDR3 reads TGTGCCAGCAGCTTATTACAGGGGGCGGGCTACACCTTC.

The rearrangement joins TRBV5-1 to TRBJ1-1, with D maybe TRBD1 (5 bases). This CDR3 is 18 amino acids long. Germline CDR1 is SGHRS and CDR2 is YFSETQ. Trimming took off 2 bases at V and 3 bases at J, with 23 bases between the two ends. The CDR3, as DNA: TGCGCCAGCAGCTTTAATCCCCGTTCGGGCCCGGGGGACACTGAAGCTTTCTTT. It yields the protein CASSFNPRSGPGDTEAFF.

The count of this clone is one. V gene TRBV11-2 combines with J gene TRBJ1-4; 8 bases line up with TRBD1. V lost 5 bases and J lost 7; bases outside the gene matches: 9. The CDR3 runs 15 residues. The V gene's germline CDR1 is SGHAT and CDR2 FQNNGV. The CDR3 sequence: CASSPSTGDREKLFF. The CDR3 coding sequence is TGTGCCAGCAGCCCTTCGACAGGGGACCGTGAAAAACTGTTTTTT.

The rearrangement links TRBV23-1 to TRBJ2-1, with D perhaps matching TRBD1 (6 bases). TRBV23-1 carries the ORF label, with uncertain function. The CDR3 contains 16 residues. Trimming shortened V by 8 bases and J by 4 bases, and 21 bases separated the two germline ends. CDR3 sequence (DNA): TGCGCCAGCCTTTCTTGGACAGAGAGGATATACAATGAGCAGTTCTTC. Its protein product is CASLSWTERIYNEQFF.

The gene calls are TRBV5-4 and TRBJ1-1, with D possibly being TRBD1 (5 bases). Germline V gives CDR1 SGHNT, CDR2 YYREEE (reference sequence). The CDR3 is 11 amino acids. V lost 2 bases to trimming and J lost 7 bases, with 6 bases between them. CDR3 sequence: CASSFQGEAFF. The CDR3 DNA reads TGTGCCAGCAGCTTTCAGGGTGAAGCTTTCTTT.

The chain joins TRBV6-5 to TRBJ2-7, with 7 bases aligning to TRBD1. Germline CDR1 reads MNHEY; CDR2 reads SVGAGI. The V segment lost 2 bases and the J segment 2 bases; nucleotides outside the gene matches: 6. This CDR3 is 15 amino acids long. CDR3 sequence: CASSYVQGVTYEQYF. In DNA form, the CDR3 reads TGTGCCAGCAGTTACGTCCAGGGGGTGACCTACGAGCAGTACTTC.

The chain employs TRBV15 and TRBJ1-1; 8 positions match TRBD1. The J segment lost 4 bases and the V segment lost 0 bases, leaving 7 bases of the junction unmatched. The germline CDR1 and CDR2 sequences are LNHNV and YYDKDF (reference sequence). The CDR3 sequence is 16 residues long. DNA of the CDR3: TGTGCCACCAGCAGAGATCTGGACAGGGTAAGCACTGAAGCTTTCTTT. Amino acid sequence: CATSRDLDRVSTEAFF.

The J gene is TRBJ1-2, the V gene TRBV28; a possible D gene is TRBD1 (5 bases). Germline-derived CDR1 and CDR2 are MDHEN and SYDVKM. Trimming pared 7 bases from V and 6 bases from J, leaving 12 bases between. This CDR3 contains 12 residues. The CDR3, as DNA: TGTGCCAGCAACGGGGGGGTCGATGGCTACACCTTC. It translates to CASNGGVDGYTF.

V is TRBV19 and J is TRBJ2-7; 8 bases are a match to TRBD2. The CDR3 consists of 13 residues. CDR1 LNHDA and CDR2 SQIVND come from the germline V gene (reference sequence). V was pared by 5 bases and J by 3 bases, with 3 bases of the junction left unmatched. The CDR3 DNA reads TGTGCCAGTAGTGTTACTAGCGGCTACGAGCAGTACTTC. Its translation is CASSVTSGYEQYF.

The chain combines TRBV5-4 with TRBJ1-1; 8 bases align to TRBD1. The CDR3 runs to 17 residues. Looked up from germline, CDR1 is SGHNT and CDR2 is YYREEE (reference sequence). Trimming cost V 0 bases and J 1 base; bases outside gene matches: 8. CDR3 coding DNA: TGTGCCAGCAGCTTGGACTTGACAGGGGTGGGGAACACTGAAGCTTTCTTT. Translated: CASSLDLTGVGNTEAFF. Variable domain in full (rest from reference TRBV5-4 and TRBJ1-1): ETGVTQSPTHLIKTRGQQVTLRCSSQSGHNTVSWYQQALGQGPQFIFQYYREEENGRGNFPPRFSGLQFPNYSSELNVNALELDDSALYLCASSLDLTGVGNTEAFFGQGTRLTVV.

The V call is TRBV7-3, the J call TRBJ1-1; D is possibly TRBD1 (5 bases). Per the germline V gene, CDR1 is SGHTA and CDR2 is FQGTGA. The length of the CDR3 is 14 residues. Trimming shortened V by 2 bases and J by 1 base, and 8 bases separated the two germline ends. Here the CDR3 reads CASSLLGGNTEAFF. CDR3 nucleotides: TGTGCCAGCAGCTTACTGGGGGGGAACACTGAAGCTTTCTTT.

The chain employs TRBV15 and TRBJ1-5; no firm D call. The germline V gene has CDR1 LNHNV and CDR2 YYDKDF (reference sequence). This CDR3 has 16 residues. The V end lost 0 bases, the J end lost 0 bases, and 9 bases lay between the germline ends. The CDR3 reads CATSREGVSSNQPQHF. DNA for the CDR3: TGTGCCACCAGCAGAGAGGGTGTAAGTAGCAATCAGCCCCAGCATTTT.

V gene TRBV5-8 combines with J gene TRBJ1-2; unclear D gene. The CDR3 extends over 18 amino acids. The germline V gene has CDR1 SGHTS and CDR2 YDEGEE. Trimming pared 0 bases from V and 4 bases from J, leaving 22 bases between. The CDR3 sequence: CASSLAEVDFGFTYGYTF. The CDR3 DNA reads as TGTGCCAGCAGCTTGGCCGAGGTGGATTTCGGTTTCACCTATGGCTACACCTTC.

The chain is built from TRBV5-1 and TRBJ2-5; D possibly uses TRBD1 or TRBD2 (5 bases each). The CDR3 extends over 11 amino acids. Trimming left V 6 bases short and J 5 bases short, with 8 bases between. Germline CDR1 and CDR2: SGHRS and YFSETQ. The CDR3 sequence: CASIEGETQYF. In DNA, the CDR3 is TGCGCCAGCATAGAGGGGGAGACCCAGTACTTC.

The genes are TRBV7-2 and TRBJ2-3; weak D call: TRBD1 (5 bases). The CDR3 is 13 amino acids. Trimming left V 5 bases short and J 6 bases short, with 12 bases between. Germline CDR1 reads SGHTA; CDR2 reads FQGNSA. The DNA for the CDR3 is TGTGCCAGCAGCCCCCAGGGCTGGGATACGCAGTATTTT. Protein sequence: CASSPQGWDTQYF.

The chain recombines TRBV5-6 with TRBJ2-7, with D possibly TRBD2 on 7 matching bases. V gave up 4 bases and J gave up 3 bases, with 14 bases separating them. Germline V gene data show CDR1 as SGHDT and CDR2 as YYEEEE. This CDR3 is built from 14 residues. The CDR3 loop reads CASSPAGGLYEQYF. Here the CDR3 DNA reads TGTGCCAGCAGCCCCGCCGGGGGGCTCTACGAGCAGTACTTC.

V gene TRBV11-3 combines with J gene TRBJ2-1; 10 positions match TRBD2. V shed 4 bases, J shed 9 bases, and the junction held 12 bases outside the gene matches. There are 16 residues in the CDR3. Looked up from germline, CDR1 is SGHNT and CDR2 is YENEEA. The chain's CDR3 is CASSYPSGGADGEQFF. The CDR3 DNA reads as TGTGCCAGCAGCTACCCCAGCGGGGGGGCCGACGGTGAGCAGTTCTTC.

The V call is TRBV5-6, the J call TRBJ2-3; 8 bases fit TRBD1. Germline V gene lookup returns CDR1 SGHDT and CDR2 YYEEEE. CDR3 length: 15 amino acids. V dropped 4 bases and J dropped 0; count of bases not matched to a gene: 4. The chain's CDR3 is CASSPGTGSTDTQYF. As DNA, the CDR3 is TGTGCCAGCAGCCCCGGGACAGGAAGCACAGATACGCAGTATTTT. The whole variable domain, remainder taken from reference TRBV5-6 and TRBJ2-3, is DAGVTQSPTHLIKTRGQQVTLRCSPKSGHDTVSWYQQALGQGPQFIFQYYEEEERQRGNFPDRFSGHQFPNYSSELNVNALLLGDSALYLCASSPGTGSTDTQYFGPGTRLTVL.

V is TRBV20-1 and J is TRBJ2-4; D ambiguous. This CDR3 is built from 11 residues. Trimming left V 1 base short and J 7 bases short, with 5 bases between. Germline lookup yields CDR1 DFQATT and CDR2 SNEGSKA (reference sequence). Here the CDR3 reads CSARGTNIQYF. CDR3 nucleotide sequence: TGCAGTGCTAGAGGAACGAACATTCAGTACTTC.

Comment on this clone: The same CDR3 also results from other DNA sequences found in this sample. J is TRBJ1-2 and V is TRBV5-1; 8 nucleotides agree with TRBD1. The CDR3 runs 14 residues. Germline loops: CDR1 SGHRS, CDR2 YFSETQ. V lost 3 bases, J lost 4 bases, and 5 bases stayed unmatched. Here the CDR3 DNA reads TGCGCCAGCAGCTCGACAGGGGAGGCCTATGGCTACACCTTC. This sequence encodes CASSSTGEAYGYTF.

In this sample, this clone turned up a few times. V and J are TRBV28 and TRBJ2-7; 10 bases align to TRBD1. V gave up 2 bases and J gave up 3 bases; unmatched junction bases: 1. CDR3 length: 14 residues. Germline-derived CDR1 and CDR2 are MDHEN and SYDVKM. CDR3 sequence: CASSLGDRGYEQYF. The CDR3 bases are TGTGCCAGCAGTTTAGGGGACAGGGGCTACGAGCAGTACTTC.

The rearrangement joins TRBV5-6 to TRBJ1-2; tentative D call: TRBD1 (5 bases). Germline CDR1 reads SGHDT; CDR2 reads YYEEEE. The V end lost 1 base, the J end lost 8 bases, and 15 bases lay between the germline ends. The CDR3 is 14 residues long. CDR3 residues: CASSLSQGLGGYTF. The CDR3, as DNA: TGTGCCAGCAGCTTGTCTCAGGGATTAGGGGGCTACACCTTC.

The chain combines TRBV5-1 with TRBJ2-5, with TRBD2 matching 9 bases. This CDR3 region has 15 residues. V dropped 4 bases and J dropped 5; count of bases not matched to a gene: 9. The V gene's germline CDR1 is SGHRS and CDR2 YFSETQ. Here the CDR3 reads CASSQGLALQETQYF. The CDR3 region has the DNA TGCGCCAGCAGCCAGGGACTAGCCCTGCAGGAGACCCAGTACTTC.

This clone occurred once. V is TRBV5-1 and J is TRBJ2-7; D is unresolved. The CDR3 has 14 amino acids. Trimming stripped 7 bases from V and 5 bases from J, with 19 bases between. Germline assignment: CDR1 SGHRS and CDR2 YFSETQ. This CDR3 reads CASHDLIRLNEQYF. DNA of the CDR3: TGCGCCAGCCACGACCTGATTAGACTCAACGAGCAGTACTTC.

The gene calls are TRBV25-1 and TRBJ2-2; 10 nucleotides align to TRBD1. The germline gives CDR1 MGHDK, CDR2 SYGVNS. This CDR3 is built from 16 residues. V gave up 5 bases and J gave up 5 bases; unmatched junction bases: 8. In DNA, the CDR3 is TGTGCCAGCAGTCCGTCCCGACAGGGGGCAACCGGGGAGCTGTTTTTT. It specifies CASSPSRQGATGELFF.

The genes are TRBV7-2 and TRBJ1-1, with D possibly TRBD1 on 5 matching bases. The CDR3 covers 15 residues. V gave up 5 bases and J gave up 4 bases, with 17 bases separating them. Germline V gene lookup returns CDR1 SGHTA and CDR2 FQGNSA. CDR3 protein: CASSPRRGRGTEAFF. The DNA for the CDR3 is TGTGCCAGCAGCCCAAGGAGGGGACGCGGCACTGAAGCTTTCTTT.

The chain recombines TRBV10-3 with TRBJ1-3; D uncertain. There are 12 residues in the CDR3. Trimming removed 5 bases from V and 4 bases from J, with 6 bases in between. In germline, CDR1 is ENHRY, CDR2 SYGVKD. The CDR3 region is CAISRPGNTIYF. CDR3 nucleotides: TGTGCCATCAGTAGGCCCGGAAACACCATATATTTT.